The 24 T cell receptor beta chains listed next were all sequenced from one sample in a study of CD4 T cells in relation to SARS-CoV-2 and coronaviruses. Some clones are missing from TCRdb's copy, which holds only in-frame ones; the method was immunoSEQ multiplex PCR. Here the sample spans about 59,000 clones, about nine tenths being singletons. Unexposed donor CD4+ T cells date from about 2011-2018, before the COVID-19 pandemic. Specimen: memory CD4+ T cells from PBMCs. The receptors come from a human donor in good health.

The CDR3 loop is CASSLGSGGDSPLHF. The CDR3 nucleotides are TGTGCCAGCAGCTTAGGTAGTGGCGGGGATTCACCCCTCCACTTT. V usage is TRBV7-9 and J usage is TRBJ1-6; the D is unclear. Trimming pared 1 base from V and 8 bases from J, leaving 12 bases between. This CDR3 contains 15 residues. Germline CDR1 reads SEHNR; CDR2 reads FQNEAQ (reference sequence).

The table lists this clone with a few counts. The chain has TRBV7-3 and TRBJ2-7; D is perhaps TRBD2 (6 bases). CDR1 is SGHTA and CDR2 is FQGTGA in the germline V gene. The CDR3 totals 15 residues. The ends were cut back, 3 bases at V and 6 bases at J, with 18 bases in the middle. The CDR3 DNA sequence: TGTGCCAGCAGCTTTAGGGCAGGGCCGCGGGGCGAGCAGTACTTC. It encodes CASSFRAGPRGEQYF. Variable domain in full (rest from reference TRBV7-3 and TRBJ2-7): GAGVSQTPSNKVTEKGKYVELRCDPISGHTALYWYRQSLGQGPEFLIYFQGTGAADDSGLPNDRFFAVRPEGSVSTLKIQRTERGDSAVYLCASSFRAGPRGEQYFGPGTRLTVT.

This chain connects TRBV28 to TRBJ1-1, with D maybe TRBD1 (5 bases). V dropped 6 bases and J dropped 4 bases, with 15 bases sitting between them. This CDR3 contains 14 residues. Germline loops: CDR1 MDHEN, CDR2 SYDVKM. The CDR3 here is CASSLPGHGTEAFF. CDR3 coding DNA: TGTGCCAGCAGCCTCCCGGGGCACGGCACTGAAGCTTTCTTT.

The count of this clone is one. This chain links TRBV27 with TRBJ2-3; D may be TRBD1 (6 bases). Germline V gene lookup returns CDR1 MNHEY and CDR2 SMNVEV (reference sequence). The CDR3 loop spans 17 amino acids. V lost 5 bases to trimming and J lost 3 bases, with 21 bases between them. In DNA form, the CDR3 reads TGTGCCAGCAGTACACAACCCACAGGGCGTCTAACAGATACGCAGTATTTT. This translates into CASSTQPTGRLTDTQYF.

This chain joins TRBV27 and TRBJ2-1; TRBD1 matches at 7 bases. This CDR3 contains 14 residues. V dropped 8 bases and J dropped 6; count of bases not matched to a gene: 10. CDR1 and CDR2 from the germline V gene are MNHEY and SMNVEV (reference sequence). The CDR3 coding sequence is TGTGCCAGCTCTGATCCAGGGGGAGCCAATGAGCAGTTCTTC. Its translation is CASSDPGGANEQFF.

This clone was detected once. The genes are TRBV7-9 and TRBJ2-1; a weak D match, TRBD1 (7 bases). Germline V gives CDR1 SEHNR, CDR2 FQNEAQ (reference sequence). Trimming shortened V by 4 bases and J by 9 bases, and 22 bases separated the two germline ends. This CDR3 has 16 residues. The CDR3 sequence is CASSSRSVQQGGEQFF. Written as DNA, the CDR3 is TGTGCCAGCAGCTCCCGTAGTGTGCAGCAGGGGGGTGAGCAGTTCTTC. Combining the CDR3 with reference TRBV7-9 and TRBJ2-1 gives the whole variable domain DTGVSQNPRHKITKRGQNVTFRCDPISEHNRLYWYRQTLGQGPEFLTYFQNEAQLEKSRLLSDRFSAERPKGSFSTLEIQRTEQGDSAMYLCASSSRSVQQGGEQFFGPGTRLTVL.

The gene calls are TRBV19 and TRBJ2-5; 13 nucleotides line up with TRBD2. With 4 bases clipped from V and 5 bases from J, the junction kept 7 bases outside the gene matches. Germline CDR1 reads LNHDA; CDR2 reads SQIVND (reference sequence). The length of the CDR3 is 16 residues. The CDR3 here is CASSTGLAGAGETQYF. Written as DNA, the CDR3 is TGTGCCAGTAGTACAGGACTAGCGGGAGCGGGGGAGACCCAGTACTTC.

J is TRBJ2-3 and V is TRBV2; D unclear. Germline V gene sequence: CDR1 SNHLY, CDR2 FYNNEI. There are 12 residues in the CDR3. V was shortened by 7 bases and J by 6 bases, with 11 bases between the two germline ends. The CDR3 coding sequence is TGTGCCAGCAAGGCGTCCCCCGATACGCAGTATTTT. This translates into CASKASPDTQYF. The variable domain in full, completed from reference TRBV2 and TRBJ2-3, reads EPEVTQTPSHQVTQMGQEVILRCVPISNHLYFYWYRQILGQKVEFLVSFYNNEISEKSEIFDDQFSVERPDGSNFTLKIRSTKLEDSAMYFCASKASPDTQYFGPGTRLTVL.

The chain recombines TRBV19 with TRBJ1-5; a weak D match, TRBD1 (6 bases). With 3 bases removed from V and 2 bases from J, the gap between germline ends came to 17 bases. This CDR3 is built from 17 residues. Germline loops: CDR1 LNHDA, CDR2 SQIVND (reference sequence). CDR3 protein: CASSMGGAGERNQPQHF. DNA of the CDR3: TGTGCCAGTAGTATGGGGGGGGCAGGGGAACGCAATCAGCCCCAGCATTTT.

The chain couples TRBV3-1 (or the pseudogene TRBV3-2) to TRBJ1-3; D perhaps matches TRBD1 (5 bases). Germline V gives CDR1 LGHDT, CDR2 YNNKEL (reference sequence). The CDR3 has 19 amino acids. Trimming took 1 base from V and 4 from J, leaving 23 bases between them. DNA of the CDR3: TGTGCCAGCAGCCAAGCTTACTCGGGACCTCGGCGAGCCGGAAACACCATATATTTT. Translated, it gives CASSQAYSGPRRAGNTIYF.

This chain links TRBV27 with TRBJ2-6; D may match TRBD1 or TRBD2 (6 bases each). CDR1 MNHEY and CDR2 SMNVEV come from the germline V gene (reference sequence). Trimming pared 7 bases from V and 2 bases from J, leaving 15 bases between. The CDR3 consists of 16 residues. The CDR3 bases are TGTGCCAGCACCGACCTCGGGGGCGCTGGGGCCAACGTCCTGACTTTC. Translated: CASTDLGGAGANVLTF.

The V call is TRBV4-1, the J call TRBJ2-3, with D perhaps TRBD2 (5 bases). This CDR3 contains 14 residues. Germline V lookup: CDR1 MGHRA, CDR2 YSYEKL. Trimming left V 1 base short and J 5 bases short, with 10 bases between. CDR3 bases: TGCGCCAGCAGCCAAGTGGGAGCTAAAGATACGCAGTATTTT. It is translated as CASSQVGAKDTQYF.

This chain connects TRBV6-5 to TRBJ2-7, with D perhaps matching TRBD1 or TRBD2 (5 bases each). This CDR3 is 15 amino acids long. V was cut by 6 bases and J by 2 bases, with 17 bases left in between. Per the germline V gene, CDR1 is MNHEY and CDR2 is SVGAGI. The CDR3 DNA reads as TGTGCCAGCAGAGCCGGGACCCACGGGCCCTACGAGCAGTACTTC. The encoded protein is CASRAGTHGPYEQYF.

This chain connects TRBV10-3 to TRBJ2-7; D could derive from TRBD1 or TRBD2 (6 bases each). Deletions cut 3 bases from V and 2 bases from J, with 20 bases between. Germline V CDR1 and CDR2: ENHRY, SYGVKD. The CDR3 is 17 amino acids. Written as DNA, the CDR3 is TGTGCCATCAGTGACCTAAAGGGGGGCGGTGAGGCCTACGAGCAGTACTTC. This codes for CAISDLKGGGEAYEQYF.

The chain is built from TRBV28 and TRBJ1-1; possible D gene TRBD1, 5 bases. V was trimmed by 7 bases and J by 0 bases, leaving 15 bases between them. CDR1 is MDHEN and CDR2 is SYDVKM in the germline V gene. The CDR3 runs 15 residues. The CDR3 protein is CASKPNRRMNTEAFF. The CDR3 DNA follows: TGTGCCAGCAAACCCAACAGGAGAATGAACACTGAAGCTTTCTTT. Using reference TRBV28 and TRBJ1-1 for the parts outside the CDR3, the full variable domain is DVKVTQSSRYLVKRTGEKVFLECVQDMDHENMFWYRQDPGLGLRLIYFSYDVKMKEKGDIPEGYSVSREKKERFSLILESASTNQTSMYLCASKPNRRMNTEAFFGQGTRLTVV.

V usage is TRBV5-4 and J usage is TRBJ1-2; D remains unclear. The CDR3 extends over 15 amino acids. Germline assignment: CDR1 SGHNT and CDR2 YYREEE (reference sequence). V was trimmed by 3 bases and J by 4 bases, leaving 16 bases between them. The CDR3 loop reads CASSSSTEGGYGYTF. The CDR3 nucleotides read TGTGCCAGCAGCTCCTCGACCGAAGGCGGCTATGGCTACACCTTC.

The chain uses TRBV6-1 and TRBJ2-5; perhaps TRBD2 as D (5 bases). CDR1 is MNHNS, CDR2 SASEGT, per germline. V shed 3 bases and J shed 4 bases, with 6 bases lying between them. The CDR3 is 12 residues long. The CDR3 nucleotides are TGTGCCAGCAGTGAGAGGGTAGAGACCCAGTACTTC. It yields the protein CASSERVETQYF.

The chain employs TRBV5-4 and TRBJ1-1; D might be TRBD1 (5 bases). The germline V gene encodes CDR1 SGHNT and CDR2 YYREEE (reference sequence). The V end was cut by 7 bases, the J end by 5 bases, with 18 bases between. The CDR3 extends over 14 amino acids. The CDR3 DNA reads TGTGCCAGCTCTAGGGGAGGGGCCGGAACTGAAGCTTTCTTT. Amino acid sequence: CASSRGGAGTEAFF.

The chain links TRBV2 to TRBJ2-7, with D perhaps TRBD2 (5 bases). This CDR3 has 11 amino acids. Germline CDR1 reads SNHLY; CDR2 reads FYNNEI. Trimming took 6 bases from V and 9 from J, leaving 12 bases between them. The CDR3 DNA reads TGTGCCAGCAGCCCCCAAAGCGGGCAGTACTTC. Protein sequence: CASSPQSGQYF. The full variable domain, in which reference TRBV2 and TRBJ2-7 provide the parts outside the CDR3, is EPEVTQTPSHQVTQMGQEVILRCVPISNHLYFYWYRQILGQKVEFLVSFYNNEISEKSEIFDDQFSVERPDGSNFTLKIRSTKLEDSAMYFCASSPQSGQYFGPGTRLTVT.

This sequence joins TRBV10-2 and TRBJ1-5; 10 bases are a match to TRBD1. V shed 6 bases, J shed 4 bases, and the junction held 3 bases outside the gene matches. Germline CDR1 is WSHSY and CDR2 is SAAADI. The CDR3 runs to 14 residues. The CDR3 sequence: CASRLGQGNQPQHF. The DNA for the CDR3 is TGCGCCAGCAGGTTGGGACAGGGGAATCAGCCCCAGCATTTT.

This chain uses TRBV11-2 with TRBJ2-5, with TRBD1 as a possible D gene (6 bases). The germline V gene encodes CDR1 SGHAT and CDR2 FQNNGV. The V and J ends lost 3 bases and 4 bases respectively, with 6 bases between them. This CDR3 contains 12 residues. The CDR3 region has the DNA TGTGCCAGCAGCTTCAGGGGAGAGACCCAGTACTTC. Its translation is CASSFRGETQYF.

This chain uses TRBV6-5 with TRBJ2-7; D is perhaps TRBD1 (5 bases). Trimming took off 6 bases at V and 4 bases at J, with 10 bases between the two ends. This CDR3 has 12 residues. Germline V CDR1 and CDR2: MNHEY, SVGAGI. CDR3 coding DNA: TGTGCCAGCAGACAGGACAAGTACGAGCAGTACTTC. It is translated as CASRQDKYEQYF.

This clone showed up just once. This chain connects TRBV4-2 to TRBJ2-7, with 10 bases identical to TRBD1. Germline V CDR1 and CDR2: LGHNA, YNFKEQ. Trimming took 3 bases from V and 5 from J; bases not matched to a gene: 4. The CDR3 covers 14 residues. In DNA, the CDR3 is TGTGCCAGCAGCCAGGGGACAGGGGTGGACGAGCAGTACTTC. This codes for CASSQGTGVDEQYF.

This clone came up once. The rearrangement joins TRBV6-5 to TRBJ2-7; weak D call: TRBD2 (6 bases). Germline V gene sequence: CDR1 MNHEY, CDR2 SVGAGI. This CDR3 has 15 residues. Trimming took 6 bases from V and 0 from J, leaving 15 bases between them. CDR3 nucleotide sequence: TGTGCCAGCAGCGGGGGTGACTACCGCTCCTACGAGCAGTACTTC. Residues: CASSGGDYRSYEQYF.